Listed here is a single T cell receptor beta chain. Assay used: immunoSEQ multiplex PCR; TCRdb lists only in-frame clones, some missing. The table has about 32,000 clones, about 92% seen once. Germline CDR1 and CDR2: KGHSH and LQKENI. V was trimmed by 3 bases and J by 1 base, leaving 6 bases between them. The CDR3 is made up of 13 amino acids. The data originate from a study of blood T cell repertoires in COVID-19. The chain employs TRBV18 and TRBJ1-1, with a weak D call TRBD1 (5 bases). This clonotype originated in a man in his sixties or seventies with active or convalescent COVID-19. The source material was peripheral blood. The CDR3 reads CASSPTGNTEAFF. In nucleotides, the CDR3 is TGTGCCAGCTCACCTACAGGGAACACTGAAGCTTTCTTT.